The entry below describes one T cell receptor (beta chain). Its antigen is as yet unknown. This sample was taken from a study of graft-versus-host responses after intestinal transplantation. The overall study: The transplants performed in recipients were multivisceral, liver-intestinal, or isolated intestinal. Following induction with anti-thymocyte globulin, all recipients were given tacrolimus and steroids for two to three years. Notes on the study in general: Recipient marrow harbored GvH clones, some of which surfaced first in ileum or blood. Early post-transplant HvG declines tracked with peak circulating GvH clone levels.

Sequencing was performed with immunoSEQ multiplex PCR; in TCRdb, only in-frame clones are kept and a portion is missing. The data show roughly 98,000 clones, roughly 93% seen once. The CDR3 sequence is 14 residues long. Trimming removed 0 bases at V and 7 bases at J, with 13 bases between. The germline V gene has CDR1 SGHDN and CDR2 FVKESK. The sample here was unstimulated CD8+ T cells sorted from spleen or lymph node cells, taken before transplant. The sequence derives from a human donor who was the organ donor for an intestinal transplant. J is TRBJ2-7 and V is TRBV14; perhaps TRBD1 as D (6 bases). CDR3 bases: TGTGCCAGCAGCCAAGATACAGGGCGAGAAGAGCAGTACTTC. Residues: CASSQDTGREEQYF. Based on the CDR3 plus reference TRBV14 and TRBJ2-7, the full variable domain is EAGVTQFPSHSVIEKGQTVTLRCDPISGHDNLYWYRRVMGKEIKFLLHFVKESKQDESGMPNNRFLAERTGGTYSTLKVQPAELEDSGVYFCASSQDTGREEQYFGPGTRLTVT.